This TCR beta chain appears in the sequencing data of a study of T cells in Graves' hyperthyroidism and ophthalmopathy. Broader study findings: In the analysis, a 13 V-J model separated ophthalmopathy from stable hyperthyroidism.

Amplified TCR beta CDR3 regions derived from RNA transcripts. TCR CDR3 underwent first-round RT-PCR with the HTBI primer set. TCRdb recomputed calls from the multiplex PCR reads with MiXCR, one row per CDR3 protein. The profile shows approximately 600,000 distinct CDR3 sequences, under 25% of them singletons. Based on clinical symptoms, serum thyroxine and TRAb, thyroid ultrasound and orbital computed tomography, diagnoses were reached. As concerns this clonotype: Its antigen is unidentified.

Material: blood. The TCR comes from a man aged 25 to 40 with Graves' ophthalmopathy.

The CDR3 sequence is CASSQDGGYTDTQYF. CDR3 bases: TGTGCCAGCAGCCAAGATGGTGGGTACACAGATACGCAGTATTTT. The gene calls are TRBV3-1 and TRBJ2-3; D gene ambiguous. Germline CDR1 LGHDT, CDR2 YNNKEL (reference sequence). V lost 0 bases, J lost 2 bases, and 9 bases lay in between. This CDR3 is 15 amino acids long.